This TCR beta chain is drawn from a study of cytomegalovirus exposure and HLA in healthy donors. Study-level background: Assignment to the Caucasian-associated ancestry cluster applied to more than 75% of the roughly 410 genotyped donors. General study points: Roughly uniform depth of sequencing across donors was assumed in presence/absence analyses.

This CDR3 spans 14 amino acids. Per the germline V gene, CDR1 is SGDLS and CDR2 is YYNGEE. The PCR ran on 60 Vbeta and 13 Jbeta primers. Assay: immunoSEQ multiplex PCR; the TCRdb copy retains only in-frame clones and omits some. This repertoire includes about 48,000 clones. As to this clone: Its antigen is unknown.

The V and J genes are TRBV9 and TRBJ2-5; perhaps TRBD2 as D (6 bases). TRBJ2-7 matches the DNA end more closely, so the J call is doubtful. The specimen was PBMCs. The source is a middle-aged woman in good health and CMV-seronegative. The CDR3 DNA is TGTGCCAGCAGCCCCGGGGGAGCTCCCCACGAGCAGTACTTC. It codes for CASSPGGAPHEQYF.